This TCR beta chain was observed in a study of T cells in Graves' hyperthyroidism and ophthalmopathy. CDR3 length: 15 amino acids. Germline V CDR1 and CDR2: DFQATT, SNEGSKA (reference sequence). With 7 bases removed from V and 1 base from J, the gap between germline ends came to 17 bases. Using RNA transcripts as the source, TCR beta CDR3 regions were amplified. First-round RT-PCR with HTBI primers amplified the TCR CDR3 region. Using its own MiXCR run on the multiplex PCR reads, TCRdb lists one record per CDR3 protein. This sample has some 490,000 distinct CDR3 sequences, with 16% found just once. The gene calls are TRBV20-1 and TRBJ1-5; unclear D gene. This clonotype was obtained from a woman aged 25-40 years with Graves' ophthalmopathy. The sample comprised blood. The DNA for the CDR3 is TGCAGTGGGGCGGACCGAGATAGAAGCAATCAGCCCCAGCATTTT. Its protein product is CSGADRDRSNQPQHF.